This T cell receptor (beta chain) stems from a study of OX40 agonist ivuxolimab in advanced cancers. The CDR3 length is 15 residues. V lost 6 bases, J lost 0 bases, and 0 bases stayed unmatched. Germline CDR1 MNHEY, CDR2 SVGAGI. This table comes from immunoSEQ multiplex PCR, and its TCRdb copy is limited to in-frame clones, with some not included. Of about 94,000 clones in the sample, roughly 94% were seen once. Exclusion applied to patients with autoimmune disease history or systemic immunosuppression. As for this clone: The antigen is not known.

Overall study findings and caveats: CD8+ T cells were the subset that, on average, had more expanded clones than CD4+. Also present in some nonresponders was a low level of normalized T-cell clonal expansion.

The chain employs TRBV6-5 and TRBJ2-4; TRBD2 agrees at 12 bases. This sequence was found in an adult with an advanced solid tumor such as melanoma, head and neck, liver or kidney cancer. The source was CD4+ or CD8+ T cells sorted from blood, collected in a trial of the OX40 agonist ivuxolimab. CDR3: CASRLAGGAKNIQYF. CDR3 in DNA: TGTGCCAGCAGACTAGCGGGGGGAGCCAAAAACATTCAGTACTTC.